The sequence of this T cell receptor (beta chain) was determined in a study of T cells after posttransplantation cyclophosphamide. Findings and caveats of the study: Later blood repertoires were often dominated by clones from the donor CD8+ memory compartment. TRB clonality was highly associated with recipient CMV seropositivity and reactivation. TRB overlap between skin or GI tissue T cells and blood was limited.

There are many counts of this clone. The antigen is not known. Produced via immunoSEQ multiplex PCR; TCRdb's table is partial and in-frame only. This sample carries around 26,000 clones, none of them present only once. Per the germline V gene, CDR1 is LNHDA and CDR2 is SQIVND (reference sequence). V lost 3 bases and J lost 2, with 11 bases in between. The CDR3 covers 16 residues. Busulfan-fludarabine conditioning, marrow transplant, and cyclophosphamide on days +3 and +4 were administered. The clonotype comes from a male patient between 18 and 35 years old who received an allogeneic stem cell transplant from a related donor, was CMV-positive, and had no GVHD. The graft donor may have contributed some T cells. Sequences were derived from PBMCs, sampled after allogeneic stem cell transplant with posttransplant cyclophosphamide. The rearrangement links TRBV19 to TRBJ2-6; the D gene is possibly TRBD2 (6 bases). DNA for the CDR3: TGTGCCAGTAGTATCCTCGGGGGAACTGGGGCCAACGTCCTGACTTTC. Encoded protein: CASSILGGTGANVLTF. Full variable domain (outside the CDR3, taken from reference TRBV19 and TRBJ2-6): DGGITQSPKYLFRKEGQNVTLSCEQNLNHDAMYWYRQDPGQGLRLIYYSQIVNDFQKGDIAEGYSVSREKKESFPLTVTSAQKNPTAFYLCASSILGGTGANVLTFGAGSRLTVL.